This T cell receptor (beta chain) was profiled in a study of blood T cell repertoires in COVID-19. Study background: The samples span acute and convalescent COVID-19 from the United States, Italy and Spain. PBMCs, B-cell-depleted T cells, or T cells were the source of the cDNA or gDNA that made up the material.

Methods used by the authors: Scientists estimated how many nucleated cells there were by amplifying reference gene primers. Libraries were prepared by immunoSEQ multiplex PCR; TCRdb keeps only in-frame clonotypes and omits some of them. V and J calls and clone size are those listed in that table; D and trimming were worked out from the DNA. Found here are about 160,000 clones, about 90% of them singletons; the top ten hold approximately 6.1%. Germline CDR1 is SGHRS and CDR2 is YFSETQ. The CDR3 totals 16 residues. Trimming pared 1 base from V and 1 base from J, leaving 14 bases between. The sequence came from an older man with acute or convalescent COVID-19. The chain is built from TRBV5-1 and TRBJ1-1, with TRBD1 as a possible D gene (6 bases). The specimen sequenced was peripheral blood. Here the CDR3 DNA reads TGCGCCAGCAGCTTGTTCTTGGGAGGGGGGAACACTGAAGCTTTCTTT. Translated: CASSLFLGGGNTEAFF.